This is a list of T cell receptor beta chains from one sample in a study of radiotherapy plus CTLA-4 blockade in lung cancer. Assay used: immunoSEQ multiplex PCR; TCRdb lists only in-frame clones, some missing. Of approximately 77,000 clones detected, over 70% appear once; the ten largest clones hold about 20%. Specimen: peripheral blood, collected from a patient treated with radiotherapy plus ipilimumab. These receptors were collected from a human donor with non-small cell lung cancer whose response to radiotherapy plus ipilimumab could not be evaluated. Some clones in this sample may be carry-over from other donors' samples. The CDR3 runs from the conserved cysteine through the conserved F or W. D genes are given only for firm matches. Rows give clone size only sometimes, using once, few, many, or a class for an expanded clone.

d_gene	abundance	v_gene	j_gene	CDR3aa	CDR3nt
NA	NA	TRBV7-9	TRBJ1-5	CASSLQYQPQHF	TGTGCCAGCAGCTTGCAGTATCAGCCCCAGCATTTT
TRBD2	NA	TRBV7-2	TRBJ2-1	CASSFSGTAYNEQFF	TGTGCCAGCAGTTTTAGCGGGACTGCTTACAATGAGCAGTTCTTC
TRBD2	NA	TRBV7-2	TRBJ2-1	CASSPGLDSYNEQFF	TGTGCCAGCAGCCCCGGACTAGACTCCTACAATGAGCAGTTCTTC
NA	few	TRBV7-5	TRBJ2-2	CARRRLSRGVKNTGELFF	TGTGCCAGAAGGCGACTAAGTCGGGGGGTCAAGAACACCGGGGAGCTGTTTTTT
TRBD1	NA	TRBV6-5	TRBJ1-2	CASCSGGTGIYGYTF	TGTGCCAGCTGCTCGGGTGGGACAGGGATTTATGGCTACACCTTC
NA	NA	TRBV4-3	TRBJ2-7	CASSHEDGGEQYF	TGCGCCAGCAGCCATGAGGACGGGGGCGAGCAGTACTTC
NA	few	TRBV19	TRBJ2-3	CASSMGGSDTQYF	TGTGCCAGTAGTATGGGGGGATCAGATACGCAGTATTTT
TRBD1	NA	TRBV5-8	TRBJ1-1	CASSPTGYLGAFF	TGTGCCAGCAGTCCGACAGGGTATTTGGGAGCTTTCTTT
NA	NA	TRBV5-1	TRBJ1-6	CASSWQQGRLHF	TGCGCCAGCAGCTGGCAACAGGGAAGACTCCACTTT
TRBD1	NA	TRBV5-6	TRBJ2-1	CASSLDRGNEQFF	TGTGCCAGCAGCTTAGACAGGGGCAATGAGCAGTTCTTC
TRBD1	NA	TRBV7-2	TRBJ2-7	CASSSSTGVGEQYF	TGTGCCAGCAGCTCTAGTACAGGGGTTGGCGAGCAGTACTTC
NA	NA	TRBV19	TRBJ1-1	CASSKTAGSYTEAFF	TGTGCCAGTAGTAAGACGGCAGGGTCTTACACTGAAGCTTTCTTT
TRBD1	NA	TRBV19	TRBJ1-2	CASSTAGQGREDYGYTF	TGTGCCAGTAGTACCGCGGGACAGGGCCGGGAAGACTATGGCTACACCTTC
NA	once	TRBV6-5	TRBJ1-2	CASSYGSGANYGYTF	TGTGCCAGCAGTTACGGGTCAGGGGCCAACTATGGCTACACCTTC
NA	NA	TRBV7-9	TRBJ2-3	CASSLGLAGAGTDTQYF	TGTGCCAGCAGCCTAGGACTGGCGGGGGCCGGGACAGATACGCAGTATTTT
TRBD1	NA	TRBV2	TRBJ1-1	CASSADRAGTEAFF	TGTGCCAGCAGCGCGGACAGGGCGGGCACTGAAGCTTTCTTT
TRBD2	NA	TRBV27	TRBJ2-1	CASSATSGGKYNEQFF	TGTGCCAGCAGTGCTACTAGCGGGGGTAAATACAATGAGCAGTTCTTC
NA	few	TRBV5-8	TRBJ2-3	CASSSVRYTQYF	TGTGCCAGCAGCTCCGTGCGTTATACGCAGTATTTT
TRBD1	few	TRBV28	TRBJ2-7	CASSPPGQGIHEQYF	TGTGCCAGCAGCCCTCCGGGACAGGGGATCCACGAGCAGTACTTC
TRBD2	NA	TRBV10-3	TRBJ2-1	CAISRRRLAGVPQEGSSYNEQFF	TGTGCCATCAGTCGGAGGCGACTAGCGGGGGTCCCACAGGAGGGCAGCTCCTACAATGAGCAGTTCTTC
NA	NA	TRBV4-3	TRBJ2-1	CASSQGGVSYNEQFF	TGCGCCAGCAGCCAGGGCGGGGTCTCCTACAATGAGCAGTTCTTC
TRBD1	NA	TRBV7-2	TRBJ1-6	CASSRGQRNSPLHF	TGTGCCAGCAGCCGGGGACAGAGGAATTCACCCCTCCACTTT
NA	once	TRBV5-1	TRBJ2-4	CASSPEGGRNIQYF	TGCGCCAGCAGCCCTGAAGGCGGCAGAAACATTCAGTACTTC
NA	NA	TRBV18	TRBJ2-4	CASSPVPGNIAKNIQYF	TGTGCCAGCTCACCGGTCCCGGGTAACATTGCCAAAAACATTCAGTACTTC
NA	NA	TRBV4-3	TRBJ2-1	CASSPPPSNEQFF	TGCGCCAGCAGCCCCCCCCCTAGCAATGAGCAGTTCTTC
TRBD1	NA	TRBV11-2	TRBJ2-2	CASSPNRGANTGELFF	TGTGCCAGCAGCCCCAACAGGGGGGCGAACACCGGGGAGCTGTTTTTT
NA	NA	TRBV28	TRBJ1-6	CASSTSGGSYNSPLHF	TGTGCCAGCAGCACCTCAGGAGGGTCCTATAATTCACCCCTCCACTTT
NA	once	TRBV4-2	TRBJ2-7	CASSQDLTLSDEQYF	TGTGCCAGCAGCCAAGATCTGACTCTCTCGGACGAGCAGTACTTC
NA	NA	TRBV19	TRBJ1-1	CASSMAGWEAEAFF	TGTGCCAGTAGTATGGCAGGGTGGGAAGCTGAAGCTTTCTTT
TRBD1	NA	TRBV28	TRBJ1-3	CASSRDRDAGNTIYF	TGTGCCAGCAGTCGGGACAGGGACGCTGGAAACACCATATATTTT
NA	NA	TRBV6-5	TRBJ1-5	CASSYRVNSNQPQHF	TGTGCCAGCAGTTACCGCGTTAATAGCAATCAGCCCCAGCATTTT
NA	NA	TRBV5-1	TRBJ1-6	CASSRAGGDSPLHF	TGCGCCAGCAGCAGGGCGGGAGGAGATTCACCCCTCCACTTT
TRBD1	once	TRBV27	TRBJ2-5	CASSRWDREETQYF	TGTGCCAGCAGTCGGTGGGACAGGGAAGAGACCCAGTACTTC
TRBD1	few	TRBV7-8	TRBJ2-3	CASSFRDRSTDTQYF	TGTGCCAGCAGCTTCCGGGACAGAAGCACAGATACGCAGTATTTT
TRBD1	once	TRBV4-1	TRBJ1-4	CASSQDIGQGSEKLFF	TGTGCCAGCAGCCAAGATATAGGACAGGGGTCTGAAAAACTGTTTTTT
NA	once	TRBV6-1	TRBJ2-1	CASSESRRGPQVYNEQFF	TGTGCCAGCAGTGAAAGTAGGAGGGGCCCACAAGTTTACAATGAGCAGTTCTTC
NA	NA	TRBV5-1	TRBJ2-2	CASSLGGAYTGELFF	TGCGCCAGCAGCTTGGGAGGTGCTTACACCGGGGAGCTGTTTTTT
NA	NA	TRBV18	TRBJ2-1	CASSPGRGEQFF	TGTGCCAGCTCACCAGGTAGGGGAGAGCAGTTCTTC
TRBD1	NA	TRBV5-1	TRBJ1-1	CASSAGQMNTEAFF	TGCGCCAGCAGCGCGGGACAGATGAACACTGAAGCTTTCTTT
NA	NA	TRBV5-1	TRBJ2-1	CASREMFSSYNEQFF	TGCGCCAGCAGGGAGATGTTTAGCTCCTACAATGAGCAGTTCTTC
TRBD2	NA	TRBV7-9	TRBJ2-5	CASSSRGGGAPSQYF	TGTGCCAGCAGTTCCCGGGGCGGGGGGGCCCCGTCCCAGTACTTC
NA	NA	TRBV7-2	TRBJ1-2	CASSLGSGARASGYTF	TGTGCCAGCAGCTTGGGCTCAGGGGCGAGGGCCTCTGGCTACACCTTC
TRBD2	NA	TRBV14	TRBJ2-1	CASGGWGGEQFF	TGTGCCAGCGGGGGATGGGGGGGTGAGCAGTTCTTC
NA	few	TRBV19	TRBJ1-1	CASSIRGTEAFF	TGTGCCAGTAGTATCAGGGGCACTGAAGCTTTCTTT
NA	NA	TRBV5-1	TRBJ1-2	CASSPGGLGNYGYTF	TGCGCCAGCAGCCCGGGGGGGCTCGGGAACTATGGCTACACCTTC
TRBD1	NA	TRBV29-1	TRBJ2-5	CSARQGLGETQYF	TGCAGCGCCCGACAGGGTCTGGGGGAGACCCAGTACTTC
NA	NA	TRBV7-3	TRBJ2-5	CASSLTGGGLQETQYF	TGTGCCAGCAGCTTAACTGGCGGGGGCCTCCAAGAGACCCAGTACTTC
TRBD1	NA	TRBV18	TRBJ2-1	CASSPGTGGYNEQFF	TGTGCCAGCTCACCAGGGACAGGGGGCTACAATGAGCAGTTCTTC
NA	NA	TRBV7-9	TRBJ1-5	CASSRYSNQPQHF	TGTGCCAGCAGCCGTTATAGCAATCAGCCCCAGCATTTT
NA	NA	TRBV5-1	TRBJ2-3	CASSLGGLGSTDTQYF	TGCGCCAGCAGCTTGGGAGGGCTCGGTAGCACAGATACGCAGTATTTT
NA	NA	TRBV7-2	TRBJ2-4	CASSSPLLAKNIQYF	TGTGCCAGCAGCTCCCCGTTACTAGCCAAAAACATTCAGTACTTC
TRBD1	NA	TRBV5-6	TRBJ1-2	CASSSQGNYGYTF	TGTGCCAGCAGCTCACAGGGGAACTATGGCTACACCTTC
TRBD1	NA	TRBV6-5	TRBJ1-5	CATGRDSGNQPQHF	TGTGCCACTGGGCGGGACAGTGGGAATCAGCCCCAGCATTTT
NA	NA	TRBV29-1	TRBJ2-5	CSVDAGQETQYF	TGCAGCGTTGACGCAGGCCAAGAGACCCAGTACTTC
NA	NA	TRBV2	TRBJ2-7	CASTLRGSLYF	TGTGCCAGCACCCTTCGGGGGAGCCTTTACTTC
NA	NA	TRBV6-1	TRBJ1-6	CASRDSNSPLHF	TGTGCCAGCAGGGACAGTAATTCACCCCTCCACTTT
TRBD2	NA	TRBV9	TRBJ2-2	CASSPRLATGPGELFF	TGTGCCAGCAGCCCCCGACTAGCCACGGGGCCCGGGGAGCTGTTTTTT
TRBD1	NA	TRBV5-6	TRBJ2-5	CASRKMGRGQGAKETQYF	TGTGCCAGCAGAAAAATGGGACGTGGGCAGGGGGCAAAGGAGACCCAGTACTTC